The 8 T cell receptor beta chains in this list originate from one sample, sequenced in a study of CD8 T cells in Susac syndrome. Reverse transcription of about 0.5 to 1 ug RNA was carried out with random hexamers. MiXCR, applied by TCRdb to the immunoSEQ multiplex PCR reads, yields one record per CDR3 protein. The sample carries roughly 200,000 distinct CDR3 sequences, around 94% recorded once. The sequenced material came from CD4+ T cells from PBMCs. All receptors derive from a human donor with Susac syndrome.

V is TRBV29-1 and J is TRBJ1-1; 9 bases are shared with TRBD1. The germline V gene encodes CDR1 SQVTM and CDR2 ANQGSEA. The CDR3 has 14 residues. Trimming cost V 6 bases and J 3 bases; bases outside gene matches: 8. In nucleotides, the CDR3 is TGCAGCGTCGACGGGACAGGGTGGGACACTGAAGCTTTCTTT. Protein: CSVDGTGWDTEAFF.

The chain links TRBV2 to TRBJ1-5, with 8 bases lining up with TRBD1. CDR1 SNHLY and CDR2 FYNNEI come from the germline V gene. V dropped 8 bases and J dropped 0; count of bases not matched to a gene: 6. The CDR3 is 15 residues long. CDR3 protein: CASVSTGDSNQPQHF. The CDR3 DNA reads TGTGCCAGCGTCTCGACAGGGGATAGCAATCAGCCCCAGCATTTT.

This chain joins TRBV5-1 and TRBJ2-2; D could derive from TRBD1 or TRBD2 (6 bases each). The CDR3 runs to 18 residues. V lost 0 bases, J lost 5 bases, and 20 bases lay in between. Germline lookup yields CDR1 SGHRS and CDR2 YFSETQ. CDR3 sequence reads: CASSLAGSGGVRTGELFF. The CDR3, as DNA: TGCGCCAGCAGCTTGGCCGGTTCCGGGGGCGTAAGGACCGGGGAGCTGTTTTTT.

V and J are TRBV5-1 and TRBJ2-1, with 8 bases matching TRBD1. The CDR3 has 15 amino acids. With 4 bases clipped from V and 7 bases from J, the junction kept 10 bases outside the gene matches. The germline V gene encodes CDR1 SGHRS and CDR2 YFSETQ. In DNA form, the CDR3 reads TGCGCCAGCAGCCAGGACAGGGCCTACGGGAATGAGCAGTTCTTC. Translated: CASSQDRAYGNEQFF.

The chain has TRBV5-6 and TRBJ2-1; D not resolved. Per germline, CDR1 SGHDT and CDR2 YYEEEE. The CDR3 extends over 13 amino acids. The ends were cut back, 2 bases at V and 2 bases at J, with 5 bases in the middle. The CDR3 here is CASSFIAYNEQFF. The CDR3 nucleotides are TGTGCCAGCAGCTTTATTGCCTACAATGAGCAGTTCTTC.

J is TRBJ2-5 and V is TRBV4-2, with TRBD2 matching over 11 bases. The CDR3 is 18 residues long. The trim removed 0 bases at V and 5 bases at J, leaving 11 bases unmatched. Germline CDR1 LGHNA, CDR2 YNFKEQ. This chain's CDR3 is CASSQDPSIAGGSETQYF. The CDR3 nucleotides read TGTGCCAGCAGCCAAGATCCCAGCATAGCGGGGGGGAGTGAGACCCAGTACTTC.

V gene TRBV6-5 combines with J gene TRBJ2-1, with 10 positions matching TRBD2. The CDR3 extends over 16 amino acids. The V gene's germline CDR1 is MNHEY and CDR2 SVGAGI. Losses at the gene ends were 0 bases for V and 7 bases for J; bases not matched to a gene: 6. DNA of the CDR3: TGTGCCAGCAGTTACTCGTCTAGCGGGGGATATAATGAGCAGTTCTTC. Its protein is CASSYSSSGGYNEQFF.

The genes are TRBV20-1 and TRBJ2-3, with 7 bases fitting TRBD1. Looked up from germline, CDR1 is DFQATT and CDR2 is SNEGSKA (reference sequence). This CDR3 is 16 amino acids long. V lost 5 bases and J lost 0; bases outside the gene matches: 11. The CDR3 loop reads CSAFPRGGSSTDTQYF. CDR3 DNA sequence: TGCAGTGCTTTTCCTAGAGGGGGCTCTAGCACAGATACGCAGTATTTT.